A selection of T cell receptor beta chains follows, all from one sample in a study of T cell responses to AZD1222 COVID-19 vaccine. Data came from immunoSEQ multiplex PCR; TCRdb stores just in-frame clones and leaves some out. The sample lists around 260,000 clones, 93% occurring once. The sample here was peripheral blood, taken on day 0 of AZD1222 vaccination. Every receptor here comes from an adult in good health. Each CDR3 is given with its conserved first and last residue. Fields, in order: clone size, D gene, J gene, V gene, CDR3 DNA, CDR3 protein. A D gene is named only where the DNA matches it firmly. Not all rows give a size; the values are once, few, many and, for expanded clones, a class.

once | NA | TRBJ2-7 | TRBV7-2 | TGTGCCAGCAGCTTAGCGGGCCTTACCCGCGAGCAGTACTTC | CASSLAGLTREQYF
NA | NA | TRBJ1-1 | TRBV5-1 | TGCGCCAGCAGCTTGGACCGGGGTTCCCTGAACACTGAAGCTTTCTTT | CASSLDRGSLNTEAFF
NA | NA | TRBJ1-1 | TRBV7-3 | TGTGCCAGCAGACGGACAGTGAACACTGAAGCTTTCTTT | CASRRTVNTEAFF
once | TRBD1 | TRBJ1-2 | TRBV24-1 | TGTGCCACCAGTGATCCCGGACAGGGTCCCTATGGCTACACCTTC | CATSDPGQGPYGYTF
once | NA | TRBJ2-7 | TRBV23-1 | TGCGCCAGCAGTCGATACGAGCAGTACTTC | CASSRYEQYF
NA | NA | TRBJ1-3 | TRBV18 | TGTGCCAGCTCACCACCGACGACAGAGAGCCCTGGAAACACCATATATTTT | CASSPPTTESPGNTIYF
NA | TRBD2 | TRBJ2-1 | TRBV6-5 | TGTGCCAGCTCAGGCGGGAGAGACAATGAGCAGTTCTTC | CASSGGRDNEQFF
NA | TRBD1 | TRBJ1-1 | TRBV20-1 | TGCAGTGCTAGTCCCGGGACAGGGAGAACGAGGACTGAAGCTTTCTTT | CSASPGTGRTRTEAFF
NA | NA | TRBJ2-7 | TRBV7-2 | TGTGCCAGCAGCTTACAGGGTAGGGTCACCTACGAGCAGTACTTC | CASSLQGRVTYEQYF
NA | NA | TRBJ2-1 | TRBV7-3 | TGTGCCAGCAGCTTAAAGGCAGGCTGGGACAATGAGCAGTTCTTC | CASSLKAGWDNEQFF
NA | NA | TRBJ1-5 | TRBV20-1 | TGCAGTGCTAGTCAGGCCGGGCCCCAGCATTTT | CSASQAGPQHF
NA | TRBD1 | TRBJ1-2 | TRBV28 | TGTGCCAGCAGGTCCATACCCCCGGGACAGTTTTACTATGGCTACACCTTC | CASRSIPPGQFYYGYTF
NA | TRBD1 | TRBJ1-4 | TRBV28 | TGTGCCAGCAGTTTTCGAGGGGGCGCGGAAAAACTGTTTTTT | CASSFRGGAEKLFF
NA | TRBD2 | TRBJ2-1 | TRBV19 | TGTGCCAGTTCAATAGCGGGGAGGTACAATGAGCAGTTCTTC | CASSIAGRYNEQFF
NA | NA | TRBJ2-4 | TRBV19 | TGTGCCACTTCGGACAGACTAGCCAAAAACATTCAGTACTTC | CATSDRLAKNIQYF